This T cell receptor beta chain was profiled in a study of post-analysis software for immune sequencing data. The overall study: Relapsing-remitting, secondary progressive and progressive-relapsing courses of multiple sclerosis were included.

This clonotype was detected ten times or more. What it recognizes is unknown. General study findings and limits: Versus controls, multiple sclerosis patients showed significantly lower diversity (normalized Chao1). Roughly 5 TRBV segments, TRBV5-6, TRBV5-1 and TRBV20-1 among them, were found more frequent in patients than controls.

The CDR3 length is 11 residues. With 0 bases removed from V and 9 bases from J, the gap between germline ends came to 6 bases. In germline, CDR1 is SGHDN, CDR2 FVKESK. cDNA libraries for TCR beta contained unique molecular identifiers. TCRdb reprocessed the PCR reads with MiXCR, giving one entry per CDR3 protein. Of approximately 570,000 distinct CDR3 sequences listed, 40% to 50% were seen once; the top ten hold around 1.7%. The sample consisted of blood. The rearrangement joins TRBV14 to TRBJ2-7, with D uncertain. This clonotype was obtained from a girl aged 5 to 17 with multiple sclerosis. CDR3 protein: CASSQETGQYF. The CDR3 nucleotides are TGTGCCAGCAGCCAAGAGACCGGGCAGTACTTC.